The sequence of this T cell receptor (beta chain) was determined in a study of CD8 T cells in Susac syndrome. When the RNA was reverse transcribed, random hexamers were used with an input of about 0.45 to 1 ug. With immunoSEQ multiplex PCR, TCR beta CDR3 was amplified across 54 Vbeta and 13 Jbeta. TCRdb ran MiXCR on the immunoSEQ multiplex PCR reads and lists one entry per CDR3 protein. The sample contains around 200,000 distinct CDR3 sequences, approximately 94% of which appear only once. TCR beta sequencing was performed on blood CD8+ and CD4+ T cells. Those who served as multiple sclerosis controls were treatment-naive patients with stable or active relapsing-remitting disease. TEMRA cells were FACS-enriched, and CD8+ and CD4+ T cells were isolated negatively. Looked up from germline, CDR1 is SGDLS and CDR2 is YYNGEE. With 0 bases clipped from V and 2 bases from J, the junction kept 6 bases outside the gene matches. The CDR3 length is 16 residues.

This clonotype was found once. The TCR comes from a human donor with multiple sclerosis. Sequenced sample: CD4+ T cells from PBMCs. The chain has TRBV9 and TRBJ2-3, with 7 bases aligning to TRBD2. The CDR3 DNA follows: TGTGCCAGCAGCGTAGGGGTCGGGGGGTACACAGATACGCAGTATTTT. It specifies CASSVGVGGYTDTQYF.